This T cell receptor (beta chain) is from a study of post-analysis software for immune sequencing data. The wider study: Included among the disease courses, which were recorded for the cohort, were relapsing-remitting, secondary progressive and progressive-relapsing multiple sclerosis.

Unique molecular identifiers were built into the TCR beta cDNA libraries. Each CDR3 protein is one row after TCRdb ran MiXCR on the PCR reads. The table has some 690,000 distinct CDR3 sequences, roughly 27% seen once. Study observations and caveats: Same-batch preparations were strongly co-clustered by F measure. Among several TRBV segments more frequent in patients than controls were TRBV5-6, TRBV5-1 and TRBV20-1.

As regards this clonotype: Its target is unknown.

The CDR3 is made up of 14 amino acids. From germline, CDR1 is MNHNY and CDR2 SVGAGI (reference sequence). Trimming pared 6 bases from V and 0 bases from J, leaving 8 bases between. The chain combines TRBV6-6 with TRBJ1-4; D gene unclear. This TCR derives from a girl between 10 and 17 years old with multiple sclerosis. The sample was blood. This CDR3 reads CASRQGATNEKLFF. For the CDR3, the DNA is TGTGCCAGCAGGCAAGGAGCAACTAATGAAAAACTGTTTTTT.